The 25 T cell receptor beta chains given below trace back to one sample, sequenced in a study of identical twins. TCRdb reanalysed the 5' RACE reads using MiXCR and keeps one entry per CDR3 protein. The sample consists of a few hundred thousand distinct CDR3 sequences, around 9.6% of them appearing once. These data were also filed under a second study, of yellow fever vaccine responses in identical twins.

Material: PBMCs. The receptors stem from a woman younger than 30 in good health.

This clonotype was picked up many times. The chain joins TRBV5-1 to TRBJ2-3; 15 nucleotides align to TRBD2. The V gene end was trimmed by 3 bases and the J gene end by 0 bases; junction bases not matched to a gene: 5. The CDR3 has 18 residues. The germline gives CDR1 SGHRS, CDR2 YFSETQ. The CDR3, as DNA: TGCGCCAGCAGCTACGGACTAGCGGGGGGGAGTAGCACAGATACGCAGTATTTT. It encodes CASSYGLAGGSSTDTQYF.

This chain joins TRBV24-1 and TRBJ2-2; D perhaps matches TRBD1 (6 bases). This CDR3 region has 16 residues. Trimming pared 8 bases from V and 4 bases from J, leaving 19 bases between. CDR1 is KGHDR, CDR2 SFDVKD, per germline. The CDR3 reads CATNNPGARGTGELFF. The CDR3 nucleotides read TGTGCCACCAACAACCCAGGGGCTAGGGGCACCGGGGAGCTGTTTTTT.

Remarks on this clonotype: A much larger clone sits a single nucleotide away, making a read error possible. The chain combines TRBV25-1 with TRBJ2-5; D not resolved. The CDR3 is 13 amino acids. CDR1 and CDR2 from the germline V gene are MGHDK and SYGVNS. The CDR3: CASSDGLKETKYF. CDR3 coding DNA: TGTGCCAGCAGTGATGGATTAAAGGAGACCAAGTACTTC.

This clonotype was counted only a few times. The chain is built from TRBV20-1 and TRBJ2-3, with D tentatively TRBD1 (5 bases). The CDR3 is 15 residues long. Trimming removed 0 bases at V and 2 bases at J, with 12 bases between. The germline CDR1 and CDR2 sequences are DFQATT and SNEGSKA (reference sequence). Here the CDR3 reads CSARDQGRNTDTQYF. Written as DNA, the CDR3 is TGCAGTGCTAGAGATCAGGGCAGAAACACAGATACGCAGTATTTT.

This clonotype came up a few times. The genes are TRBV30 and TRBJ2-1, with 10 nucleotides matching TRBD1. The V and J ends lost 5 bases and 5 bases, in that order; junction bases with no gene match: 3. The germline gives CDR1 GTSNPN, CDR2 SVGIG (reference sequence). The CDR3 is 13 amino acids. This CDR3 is CAWAGTGDNEQFF. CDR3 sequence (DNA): TGTGCCTGGGCCGGGACAGGGGACAATGAGCAGTTCTTC.

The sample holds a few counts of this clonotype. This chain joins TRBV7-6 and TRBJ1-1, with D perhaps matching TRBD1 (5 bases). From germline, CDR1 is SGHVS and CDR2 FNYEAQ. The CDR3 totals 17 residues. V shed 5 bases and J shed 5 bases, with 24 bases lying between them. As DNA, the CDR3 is TGTGCCAGCAGCCCCAATCCACCAGGGTTTGATGGGACTGAAGCTTTCTTT. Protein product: CASSPNPPGFDGTEAFF.

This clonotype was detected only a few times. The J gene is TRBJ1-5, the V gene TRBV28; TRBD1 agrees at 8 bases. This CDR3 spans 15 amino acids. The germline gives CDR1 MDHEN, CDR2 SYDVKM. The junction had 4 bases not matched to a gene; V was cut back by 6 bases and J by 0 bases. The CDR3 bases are TGTGCCAGCAGGCCAGGGGGCTTTAGCAATCAGCCCCAGCATTTT. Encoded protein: CASRPGGFSNQPQHF.

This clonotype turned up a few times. Here the CDR3 reads CASSLGRLGGDTQYF. As DNA, the CDR3 is TGTGCCAGCAGTTTAGGGAGACTAGGGGGGGATACGCAGTATTTT. This chain links TRBV12-3 or TRBV12-4 with TRBJ2-3, with D tentatively TRBD1 or TRBD2 (6 bases each). Trimming pared 1 base from V and 6 bases from J, leaving 14 bases between. This CDR3 spans 15 amino acids.

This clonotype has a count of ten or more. CDR3 region: CASSPPLQGFEQYF. The CDR3, as DNA: TGTGCCAGCAGTCCTCCATTACAGGGTTTCGAGCAGTACTTC. The J gene is TRBJ2-7, the V gene TRBV28, with D possibly TRBD1 on 6 matching bases. The CDR3 length is 14 residues. CDR1 is MDHEN, CDR2 SYDVKM, per germline. The V end was cut by 5 bases, the J end by 6 bases, with 17 bases between.

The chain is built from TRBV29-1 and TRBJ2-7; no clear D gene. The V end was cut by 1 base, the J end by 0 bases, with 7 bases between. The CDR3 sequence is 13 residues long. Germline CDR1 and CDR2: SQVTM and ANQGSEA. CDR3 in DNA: TGCAGCGTTGAAGGGGCCTACTCCTACGAGCAGTACTTC. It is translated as CSVEGAYSYEQYF.

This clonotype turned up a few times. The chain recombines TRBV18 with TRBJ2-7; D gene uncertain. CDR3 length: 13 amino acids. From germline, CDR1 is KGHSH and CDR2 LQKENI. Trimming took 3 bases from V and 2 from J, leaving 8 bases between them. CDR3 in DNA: TGTGCCAGCTCACCTTTCGTAACCTACGAGCAGTACTTC. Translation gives CASSPFVTYEQYF.

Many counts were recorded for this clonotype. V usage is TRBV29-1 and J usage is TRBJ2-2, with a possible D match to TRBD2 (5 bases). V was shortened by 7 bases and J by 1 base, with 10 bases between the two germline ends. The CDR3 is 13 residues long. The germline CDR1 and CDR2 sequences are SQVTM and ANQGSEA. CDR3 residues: CSGTYRNTGELFF. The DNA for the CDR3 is TGCAGCGGGACTTATAGGAACACCGGGGAGCTGTTTTTT.

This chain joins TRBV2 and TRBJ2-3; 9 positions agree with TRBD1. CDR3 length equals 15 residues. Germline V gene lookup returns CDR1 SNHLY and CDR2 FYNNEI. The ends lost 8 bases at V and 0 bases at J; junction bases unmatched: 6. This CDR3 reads CASPGTGSSTDTQYF. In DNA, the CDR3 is TGTGCCAGCCCCGGGACAGGGTCTAGCACAGATACGCAGTATTTT.

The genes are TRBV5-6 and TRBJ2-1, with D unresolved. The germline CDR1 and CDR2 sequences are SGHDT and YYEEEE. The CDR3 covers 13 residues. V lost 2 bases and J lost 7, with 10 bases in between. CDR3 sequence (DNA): TGTGCCAGCAGCTTTTTCCTGGGGAATGAGCAGTTCTTC. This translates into CASSFFLGNEQFF.

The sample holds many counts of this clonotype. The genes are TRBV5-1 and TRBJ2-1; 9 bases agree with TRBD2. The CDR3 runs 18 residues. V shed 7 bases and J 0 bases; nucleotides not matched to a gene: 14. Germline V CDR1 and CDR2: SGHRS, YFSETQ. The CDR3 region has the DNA TGCGCCAGCCGGACCGGTAGCGGGGGCCCGAGCTCCTACAATGAGCAGTTCTTC. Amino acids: CASRTGSGGPSSYNEQFF.

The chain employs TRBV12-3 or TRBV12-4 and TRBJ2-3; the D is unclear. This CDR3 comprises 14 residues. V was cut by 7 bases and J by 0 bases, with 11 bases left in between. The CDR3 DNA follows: TGTGCCAGCACCGTCCATACTAGCACAGATACGCAGTATTTT. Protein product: CASTVHTSTDTQYF.

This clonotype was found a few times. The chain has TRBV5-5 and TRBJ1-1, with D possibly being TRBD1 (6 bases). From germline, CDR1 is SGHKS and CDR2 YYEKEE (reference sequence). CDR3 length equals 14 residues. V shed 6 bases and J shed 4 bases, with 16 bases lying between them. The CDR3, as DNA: TGTGCCAGCACCAGAGGGGACAAGGGCACTGAAGCTTTCTTT. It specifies CASTRGDKGTEAFF.

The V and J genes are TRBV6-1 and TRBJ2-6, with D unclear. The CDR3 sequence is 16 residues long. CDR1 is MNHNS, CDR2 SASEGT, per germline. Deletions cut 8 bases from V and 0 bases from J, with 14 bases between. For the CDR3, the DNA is TGTGCCAGCGAGAAAGGACGGAACTCTGGGGCCAACGTCCTGACTTTC. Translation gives CASEKGRNSGANVLTF.

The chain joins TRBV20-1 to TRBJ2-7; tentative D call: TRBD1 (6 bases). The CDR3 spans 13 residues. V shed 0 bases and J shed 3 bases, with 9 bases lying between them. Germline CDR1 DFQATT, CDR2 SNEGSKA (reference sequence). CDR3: CSARETGDYEQYF. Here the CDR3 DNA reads TGCAGTGCTAGAGAGACAGGAGACTACGAGCAGTACTTC.

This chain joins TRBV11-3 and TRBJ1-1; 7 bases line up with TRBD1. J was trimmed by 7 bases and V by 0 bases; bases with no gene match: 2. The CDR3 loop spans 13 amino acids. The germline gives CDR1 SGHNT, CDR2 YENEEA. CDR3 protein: CASSLDRGGEAFF. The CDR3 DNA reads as TGTGCCAGCAGCTTAGACAGGGGGGGTGAAGCTTTCTTT.

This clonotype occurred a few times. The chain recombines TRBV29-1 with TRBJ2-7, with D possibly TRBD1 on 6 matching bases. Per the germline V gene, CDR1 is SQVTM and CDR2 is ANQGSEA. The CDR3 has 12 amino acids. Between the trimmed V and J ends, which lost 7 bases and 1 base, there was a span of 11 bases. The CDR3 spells CSALQGSYEQYF. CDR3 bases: TGCAGCGCCCTACAGGGATCCTACGAGCAGTACTTC.

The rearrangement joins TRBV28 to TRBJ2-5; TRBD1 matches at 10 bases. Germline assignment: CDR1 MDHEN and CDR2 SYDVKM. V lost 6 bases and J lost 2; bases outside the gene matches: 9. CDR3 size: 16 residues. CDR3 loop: CASSQRDRGLQETQYF. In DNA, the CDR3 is TGTGCCAGCAGCCAAAGGGACAGGGGCCTTCAAGAGACCCAGTACTTC.

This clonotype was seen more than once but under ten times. DNA for the CDR3: TGCGCCAGCAGAAGACAGATGGGTAATGAAAAACTGTTTTTT. It yields the protein CASRRQMGNEKLFF. The rearrangement links TRBV5-1 to TRBJ1-4, with TRBD1 as a possible D gene (5 bases). The germline gives CDR1 SGHRS, CDR2 YFSETQ. Trimming stripped 5 bases from V and 4 bases from J, with 12 bases between. This CDR3 has 14 amino acids.

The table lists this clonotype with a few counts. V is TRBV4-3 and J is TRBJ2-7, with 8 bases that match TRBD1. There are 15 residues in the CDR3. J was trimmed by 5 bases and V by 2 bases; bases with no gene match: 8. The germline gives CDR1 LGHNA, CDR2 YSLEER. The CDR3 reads CASSQNRGDYDEQYF. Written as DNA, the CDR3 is TGCGCCAGCAGCCAAAACAGGGGGGATTACGACGAGCAGTACTTC.

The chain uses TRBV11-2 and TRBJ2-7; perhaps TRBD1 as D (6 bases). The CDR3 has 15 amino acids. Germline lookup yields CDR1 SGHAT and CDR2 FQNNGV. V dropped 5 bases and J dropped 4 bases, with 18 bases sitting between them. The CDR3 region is CASSPAGTRGYEQYF. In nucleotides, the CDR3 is TGTGCCAGCAGCCCAGCCGGGACACGAGGTTACGAGCAGTACTTC. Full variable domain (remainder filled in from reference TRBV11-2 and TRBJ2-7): EAGVAQSPRYKIIEKRQSVAFWCNPISGHATLYWYQQILGQGPKLLIQFQNNGVVDDSQLPKDRFSAERLKGVDSTLKIQPAKLEDSAVYLCASSPAGTRGYEQYFGPGTRLTVT.